This T cell receptor beta chain was captured by sequencing in a study of blood T cell repertoires in COVID-19 (TCRdb year 2020). For the wider study: Collaborator samples came from the United States, Italy and Spain and covered acute and convalescent phases of COVID-19. The prospective study material was composed of cDNA or gDNA derived from T cells, B-cell-depleted T cells, or PBMCs. Deeply sampled blood TCRbeta repertoires from subjects exposed to, actively infected with, or recovered from COVID-19 were included in the dataset. The repertoires were released in a freely available public database intended as a resource for research on the immune response to SARS-CoV-2. Samples were obtained from the ongoing ImmuneRACE study (first 160 participants) and from 950 to 1,500 subjects provided by 6 global collaborators. Sample metadata almost always included a de-identified subject ID, COVID-19 status, age in years and sex. HLA class I and class II types, where available, came from metadata supplied by the sample provider rather than from assay-based typing.

This clone appeared a single time. This receptor's antigen is unknown. Base qualities are not provided; no much larger clone lies one nucleotide away. Overall study results and their limits: The quantity of clinical and demographic metadata differed by source and by participant and was supplied without curation.

V has 0 bases trimmed and J has 2 bases trimmed; junction bases matching no gene number 9. Based on the germline V gene, the CDR1 and CDR2 sequences are LGHNA and YNFKEQ. Measured from the cysteine to the phenylalanine, the CDR3 is 18 residues long. The entry retains the CDR3 DNA only, 54 bases that are in frame from base 1. Enrolling through a virtual design, the prospective study's participants ranged in age from roughly 18 to 89 years and lived across 24 United States geographic areas. To assign participants to cohorts, the prospective study relied on clinical history that participants themselves reported in a screening survey and a study questionnaire. ImmuneRACE Cohort 3 recovered participants were defined by two consecutive negative NP/OP PCR tests, healthcare professional clearance, or symptom resolution. In the prospective study, mobile phlebotomists collected whole blood, serum and a nasopharyngeal or oropharyngeal swab from each participant. Additional blood draws and questionnaires over an approximately two-month period could optionally be provided by prospective study participants. Before DNA extraction, prospective study blood samples were shipped either frozen or at room temperature.

The immunoSEQ Assay, a bias-controlled multiplex PCR, was used to amplify TCRbeta CDR3 regions from genomic DNA. Per the original workflow: Nucleated cell counts per sample were estimated from amplification of reference gene primers within the assay. Sequence reads were collapsed and filtered to measure the absolute abundance of every unique TCRbeta CDR3 rearrangement. For each sample, productive Simpson clonality was calculated by taking the square root of Simpson's diversity index across productive rearrangements. Here the immuneACCESS table is served through TCRdb, limited to in-frame sequences with V and J called. Missing clones are a known gap in these copies; in checked studies unresolved V genes cover under half, and the rest lacks a known reason. Clone size and the V and J calls come from that table; the DNA yielded D and trimming. This sample holds 150,000 or so clones; approximately 80% were observed only once. The top ten hold 3% to 4% of the sample.

The sequence links TRBV4-2 to TRBJ2-1; 8 central bases correspond to TRBD2. The origin of this receptor is a woman aged 55-70 years who had recovered from COVID-19. The sequenced material came from PBMCs or T cells enriched from blood (not recorded which). The CDR3 protein sequence reads: CASSQEGQRGNPYNEQFF. The DNA is as follows: TGTGCCAGCAGCCAAGAGGGGCAGCGGGGGAACCCCTACAATGAGCAGTTCTTC.